These 8 T cell receptor beta chains were sequenced from one sample in a study of blood T cell repertoires in COVID-19. Clones were sequenced by immunoSEQ multiplex PCR, and TCRdb holds only the in-frame ones, with some missing. The sample yields about 180,000 clones, over 80% seen once. The sample was peripheral blood. Every receptor here comes from a woman aged 55-69 years with acute or convalescent COVID-19.

This clone has only one observation. V gene TRBV28 combines with J gene TRBJ1-2, with 7 bases lining up with TRBD1. CDR3 length equals 13 residues. CDR1 and CDR2 (germline): MDHEN, SYDVKM. The trim removed 5 bases at V and 3 bases at J, leaving 3 bases unmatched. Here the CDR3 DNA reads TGTGCCAGCAGTCGAGACAGGGACTATGGCTACACCTTC. Its protein product is CASSRDRDYGYTF.

The CDR3 bases are TGTGCCAGCCCATCGGACAGGGGAGGAGAGCAGTACTTC. This sequence encodes CASPSDRGGEQYF. The J gene is TRBJ2-7, the V gene TRBV18, with TRBD1 matching 9 bases. The CDR3 length is 13 residues. Germline V gene data show CDR1 as KGHSH and CDR2 as LQKENI. Unmatched junction bases numbered 9, after V lost 8 bases and J lost 7 bases.

This clone was detected once. The chain uses TRBV9 and TRBJ2-5; 9 positions agree with TRBD1. V was clipped by 2 bases and J by 0 bases; unmatched bases: 5. The CDR3 totals 16 residues. The V gene's germline CDR1 is SGDLS and CDR2 YYNGEE. This chain's CDR3 is CASSVATGGNQETQYF. The CDR3 DNA follows: TGTGCCAGCAGCGTTGCGACAGGGGGTAACCAAGAGACCCAGTACTTC. The complete variable domain, with remaining parts taken from reference TRBV9 and TRBJ2-5, reads DSGVTQTPKHLITATGQRVTLRCSPRSGDLSVYWYQQSLDQGLQFLIQYYNGEERAKGNILERFSAQQFPDLHSELNLSSLELGDSALYFCASSVATGGNQETQYFGPGTRLLVL.

The chain couples TRBV18 to TRBJ2-7; D perhaps matches TRBD1 (6 bases). Trimming pared 1 base from V and 1 base from J, leaving 14 bases between. Germline CDR1 reads KGHSH; CDR2 reads LQKENI. The CDR3 sequence is 16 residues long. In nucleotides, the CDR3 is TGTGCCAGCTCACCACTTCAGGGAAGGGGGTCCTACGAGCAGTACTTC. The encoded protein is CASSPLQGRGSYEQYF.

This clone was counted between two and nine times. The chain joins TRBV7-6 to TRBJ2-7; 10 nucleotides line up with TRBD1. V trimming: 1 base; J trimming: 4 bases; junction bases outside the gene matches: 10. Germline V gene data show CDR1 as SGHVS and CDR2 as FNYEAQ. The CDR3 consists of 17 residues. The CDR3 DNA sequence: TGTGCCAGCAGCTTAGTACCCCGGACAGGGGGGGGTTACGAGCAGTACTTC. Translation gives CASSLVPRTGGGYEQYF.

The chain couples TRBV6-2 or TRBV6-3 to TRBJ2-3; TRBD2 aligns across 11 bases. The V segment lost 4 bases and the J segment 2 bases; nucleotides outside the gene matches: 8. This CDR3 has 17 amino acids. Germline V gene data show CDR1 as MNHEY and CDR2 as SVGEGT. This chain's CDR3 is CASSFPTSGATTDTQYF. CDR3 in DNA: TGTGCCAGCAGTTTCCCGACTAGCGGGGCAACCACAGATACGCAGTATTTT.

The chain links TRBV24-1 to TRBJ2-3; D is perhaps TRBD1 (5 bases). There are 15 residues in the CDR3. The germline CDR1 and CDR2 sequences are KGHDR and SFDVKD. The V and J ends lost 4 bases and 0 bases respectively, with 10 bases between them. CDR3 protein: CATSDNGHSTDTQYF. Written as DNA, the CDR3 is TGTGCCACCAGTGACAATGGACACAGCACAGATACGCAGTATTTT.

The rearrangement joins TRBV25-1 to TRBJ1-4; 11 bases match TRBD1. This CDR3 has 14 amino acids. Germline V lookup: CDR1 MGHDK, CDR2 SYGVNS. V dropped 8 bases and J dropped 3; count of bases not matched to a gene: 2. This chain's CDR3 is CASRGQGANEKLFF. CDR3 coding DNA: TGTGCCAGCCGGGGACAGGGGGCTAATGAAAAACTGTTTTTT.